This T cell receptor beta chain was recorded in a study of blood T cell repertoires in COVID-19. Study information: PBMCs, B-cell-depleted T cells, or T cells were the source of the cDNA or gDNA that made up the material.

Clones were sequenced by immunoSEQ multiplex PCR, and TCRdb holds only the in-frame ones, with some missing. The data show roughly 230,000 clones, roughly 81% seen once. Germline CDR1 is SNHLY and CDR2 is FYNNEI. The CDR3 totals 11 residues. V was clipped by 8 bases and J by 8 bases, with 9 bases between them. The receptor's source is a man aged 35 to 55 with acute or convalescent COVID-19. The sequenced sample consisted of peripheral blood. The chain carries TRBV2 and TRBJ1-4; a weak D match, TRBD1 (5 bases). In nucleotides, the CDR3 is TGTGCCAGCGGGGCAGACGAAAAACTGTTTTTT. Its translation: CASGADEKLFF.